This T cell receptor (beta chain) derives from a study of Ad26.COV2.S vaccination and SARS-CoV-2 variants. This sample's treatment: about 20 received Ad26.COV2.S at low or high dose, single or two shots; roughly five received placebo; per-sample allocation not given. Samples came from day 63 after the first vaccine or placebo injection. V shed 2 bases, J shed 3 bases, and the junction held 3 bases outside the gene matches. Per germline, CDR1 SGHNT and CDR2 YYREEE (reference sequence). This CDR3 comprises 16 residues. TCRdb keeps only in-frame clones here, not all; method: immunoSEQ multiplex PCR. The sample consists of about half a million clones, 70% to 90% of them appearing once.

The origin of this receptor is a person aged 18 to 65 who received the Ad26.COV2.S COVID-19 vaccine or a placebo. The V and J genes are TRBV5-4 and TRBJ2-1; 12 bases line up with TRBD2. Sample: peripheral blood, taken in a trial of Ad26.COV2.S vaccine versus placebo. CDR3 protein: CASSLRTSGNYNEQFF. The CDR3 DNA sequence: TGTGCCAGCAGCTTACGGACTAGCGGGAACTACAATGAGCAGTTCTTC.